This T cell receptor beta chain emerged from a study of T cells after yellow fever vaccination. This clonotype was recorded many times. TCRdb independently ran MiXCR on the 5' RACE reads; one entry per CDR3 protein. The repertoire holds about 63,000 distinct CDR3 sequences, with roughly 7.4% as singletons. V gave up 5 bases and J gave up 0 bases, with 10 bases separating them. CDR1 and CDR2 from the germline V gene are MNHEY and SVGEGT. The CDR3 has 14 amino acids. The source material was CD8+ T cells sorted from PBMCs, sampled 15 days after the yellow fever booster vaccination. The gene calls are TRBV6-2 or TRBV6-3 and TRBJ2-5, with D perhaps matching TRBD1 or TRBD2 (5 bases each). This clonotype was obtained from a man in his thirties or forties who received the YFV17D yellow fever vaccine. CDR3 sequence reads: CASSTGRDQETQYF. CDR3 nucleotides: TGTGCCAGCAGTACGGGACGTGACCAAGAGACCCAGTACTTC.